The clone carrying this T cell receptor (beta chain) appeared many times. This CDR3 region has 16 residues. Trimming stripped 0 bases from V and 4 bases from J, with 19 bases between. From germline, CDR1 is DFQATT and CDR2 SNEGSKA (reference sequence). TCRdb fed the 5' RACE reads into MiXCR, producing one record per CDR3 protein. The table includes fewer than 30,000 distinct CDR3 sequences, about 13% detected once. This sample is drawn from a study of neurological immune-mediated disorders. The receptor comes from a woman between 55 and 75 years old with HTLV-1-associated myelopathy (HAM/TSP). Sequenced sample: PBMCs. This chain connects TRBV20-1 to TRBJ2-7; possibly TRBD1 for D (5 bases). CDR3 DNA: TGCAGTGCTAGAGATCTCCGGCAGGGAAGGTCGTACGAGCAGTACTTC. Its translation: CSARDLRQGRSYEQYF.